A selection of T cell receptor beta chains follows, all from one sample in a study of regulatory T cells in long-lasting Graves disease. From the multiplex PCR reads, TCRdb called clonotypes with MiXCR, one entry per CDR3 protein. The table lists hundreds of thousands of distinct CDR3 sequences, approximately 16% of them singletons. This sample also belongs to another study, concerning T cells in Graves' hyperthyroidism and ophthalmopathy.

This specimen consisted of peripheral blood mononuclear cells (PBMCs), obtained at new diagnosis, from a patient treated with antithyroid drugs. The receptors were gathered from a woman aged 35-60 years with Graves disease. The CDR3 runs from the conserved cysteine through the conserved F or W.

TRBV19,TRBJ2-1,CASMRGVAYNEQFF
TRBV2,TRBJ1-6,CASSVYRENSPLHF
TRBV5-1,TRBJ1-2,CASRRDTNNYGYTF
TRBV4-1,TRBJ1-1,CASSPWDRGNTEAFF
TRBV6-2/TRBV6-3,TRBJ1-3,CASSSELGTIYF
TRBV20-1,TRBJ1-2,CSADTTAYGYTF
TRBV5-1,TRBJ1-1,CASSLSNPRNTEAFF
TRBV13,TRBJ1-1,CASTYGNEAFF
TRBV28,TRBJ1-2,CASTLGRGGYTF
TRBV4-1,TRBJ1-2,CASSQSRDSSYGYTF
TRBV19,TRBJ1-3,CASSIEGGNTIYF
TRBV29-1,TRBJ2-3,CSVGAYSTDTQYF
TRBV15,TRBJ1-2,CATSPRSGTGGLEGYTF
TRBV6-1,TRBJ1-2,CASSEARADRHYGYTF
TRBV18,TRBJ2-7,CASSPGYEQYF
TRBV6-1,TRBJ2-7,CASSDTFGEQYF
TRBV7-2,TRBJ1-1,CASSHATGKAFF
TRBV13,TRBJ2-1,CASSITGGADNEQFF
TRBV19,TRBJ1-1,CASRVTPNTEAFF
TRBV4-1,TRBJ2-7,CASSQDMEEQYF
TRBV24-1,TRBJ2-5,CATSSPQEGIQETQYF
TRBV9,TRBJ2-3,CASSVGPGATTSDTQYF
TRBV7-9,TRBJ1-1,CASSLGTLEAFF
TRBV3-1,TRBJ2-4,CASSQELGHIQYF
TRBV6-1,TRBJ1-4,CASLRDRAATNEKLFF
TRBV11-2,TRBJ2-7,CASSLYGGNSYEQYF
TRBV6-1,TRBJ1-5,CASGGGSGVSSNQPQHF
TRBV27,-,CASSAIRGGGETQYF
TRBV20-1,TRBJ1-2,CSASTGGDYGYTF
TRBV7-3,TRBJ2-3,CASRPLGSDTQYF
TRBV6-1,TRBJ2-7,CASSGPGGRSYEQYF
TRBV7-8,TRBJ2-7,CASSSRVSYEQYF
TRBV10-2,TRBJ1-1,CASSESGDTEAFF
TRBV7-6,TRBJ1-1,CASSTPLGGRAGSTEAFF
TRBV6-1,TRBJ2-1,CASSGRQGALDEQFF
TRBV6-1,TRBJ2-2,CATLKLYSTGELFF
TRBV6-2/TRBV6-3,TRBJ2-1,CASSEWAERSYNEQFF
TRBV18,TRBJ2-3,CASSLLNGGTSTDTQYF
TRBV2,TRBJ2-3,CASSEDPYTDTQYF
TRBV4-1,TRBJ2-3,CASSHGDTQYF
TRBV5-1,-,CASSLADGGGQETQYF
TRBV7-9,TRBJ1-6,CASRRTGPADNSPLHF
TRBV27,TRBJ1-6,CASSPETGSPLHF
TRBV12-3/TRBV12-4,TRBJ1-5,CASSLKGPTRQPQHF
TRBV12-3/TRBV12-4,TRBJ2-7,CASSLLLTSSYEQYF
TRBV7-8,TRBJ2-1,CASSLNSGGRVIFF
TRBV6-1,TRBJ1-1,CATKQIQGTEAFF
TRBV6-5,TRBJ1-4,CASSSTGFNEKLFF
TRBV9,TRBJ2-5,CASSEGPQETQYF
TRBV7-8,TRBJ2-5,CASSLAPRLVQETQYF
TRBV6-2/TRBV6-3,TRBJ1-5,CASSLQVSQPQHF
TRBV12-3/TRBV12-4,TRBJ1-2,CASRASNRDGNYGYTF
TRBV25-1,TRBJ2-7,CASSGRASGRNEQYF
TRBV2,TRBJ1-1,CASRNAWDTEAFF
TRBV9,TRBJ2-1,CASSGQRGSYNEQFF
TRBV20-1,TRBJ1-2,CSARETGARGYTF